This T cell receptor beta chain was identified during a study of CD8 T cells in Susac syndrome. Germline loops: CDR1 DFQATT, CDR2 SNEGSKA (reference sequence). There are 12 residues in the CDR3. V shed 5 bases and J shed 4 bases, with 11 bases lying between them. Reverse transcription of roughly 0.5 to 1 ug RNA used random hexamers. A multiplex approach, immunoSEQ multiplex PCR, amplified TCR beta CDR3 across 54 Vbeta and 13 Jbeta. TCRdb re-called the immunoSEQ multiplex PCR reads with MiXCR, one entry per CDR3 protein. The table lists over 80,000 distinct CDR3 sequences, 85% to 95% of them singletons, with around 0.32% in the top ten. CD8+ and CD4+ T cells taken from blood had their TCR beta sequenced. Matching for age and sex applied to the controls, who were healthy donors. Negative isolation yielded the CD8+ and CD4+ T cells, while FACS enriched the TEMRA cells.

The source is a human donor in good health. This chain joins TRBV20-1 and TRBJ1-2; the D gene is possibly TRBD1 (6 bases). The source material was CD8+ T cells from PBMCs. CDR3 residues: CSADRLSYGYTF. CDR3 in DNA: TGCAGTGCTGACAGGCTCTCCTATGGCTACACCTTC.